This section outlines one T cell receptor (beta chain) sequence together with its context. Its antigen remains unknown. This entry belongs to a study of cytotoxic CD8 clonotypes in ibrutinib-treated CLL. Overall study: Response samples were obtained once patients had received a median about 12 months of treatment, range 6 to 36.

Investigators sought sequencing depths of between 1 in 200,000 and 1 in 1 million T cells. Generated by immunoSEQ multiplex PCR, the TCRdb table keeps only in-frame clones and is missing some. Of approximately 120,000 clones listed, roughly 57% are singletons. V was trimmed by 4 bases and J by 1 base, leaving 14 bases between them. There are 16 residues in the CDR3. CDR1 is MNHNY and CDR2 is SVGAGI in the germline V gene (reference sequence). Study observations and caveats: Starting clonality was above that of age-matched healthy donors and tracked circulating CD8+ T-cell counts. Clonality went up at the time of ibrutinib response, stayed stable in sustained remission, and later dropped back toward its baseline level at progression.

The starting material was PBMCs, obtained after 24 months of ibrutinib treatment. The sequence was obtained from a human donor with chronic lymphocytic leukemia. V is TRBV6-6 and J is TRBJ1-5; TRBD1 is a possible D gene (6 bases). The CDR3 here is CASSSDSGVSNQPQHF. In DNA, the CDR3 is TGTGCCAGCAGTTCTGACTCAGGGGTGAGCAATCAGCCCCAGCATTTT.